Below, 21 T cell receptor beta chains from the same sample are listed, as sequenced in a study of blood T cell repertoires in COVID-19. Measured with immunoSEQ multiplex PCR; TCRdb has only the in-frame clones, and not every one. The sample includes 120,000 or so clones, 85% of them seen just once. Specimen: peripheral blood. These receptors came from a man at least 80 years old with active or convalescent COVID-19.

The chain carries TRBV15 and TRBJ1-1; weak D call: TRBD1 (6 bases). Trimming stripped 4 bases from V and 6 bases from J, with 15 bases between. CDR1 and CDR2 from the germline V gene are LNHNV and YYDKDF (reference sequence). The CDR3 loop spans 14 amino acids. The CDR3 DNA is TGTGCCACCAGCACAGTTATCAGGGGCGCTGAAGCTTTCTTT. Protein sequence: CATSTVIRGAEAFF.

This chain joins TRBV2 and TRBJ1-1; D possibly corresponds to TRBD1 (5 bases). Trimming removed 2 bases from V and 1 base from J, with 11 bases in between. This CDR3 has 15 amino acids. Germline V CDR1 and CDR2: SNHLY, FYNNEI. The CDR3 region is CASSEIRAGNTEAFF. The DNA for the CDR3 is TGTGCCAGCAGTGAAATCAGGGCCGGGAACACTGAAGCTTTCTTT.

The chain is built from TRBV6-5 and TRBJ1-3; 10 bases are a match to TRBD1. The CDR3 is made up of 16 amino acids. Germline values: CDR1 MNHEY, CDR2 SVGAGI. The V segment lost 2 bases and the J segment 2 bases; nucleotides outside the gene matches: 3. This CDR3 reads CASSYADRGPGNTIYF. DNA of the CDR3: TGTGCCAGCAGTTACGCCGACAGGGGGCCTGGAAACACCATATATTTT.

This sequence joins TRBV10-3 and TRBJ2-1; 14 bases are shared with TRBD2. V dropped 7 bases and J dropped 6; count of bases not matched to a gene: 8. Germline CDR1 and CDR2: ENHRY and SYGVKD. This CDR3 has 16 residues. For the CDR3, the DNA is TGTGCCATCAATTCAGGACTAGCGGGGGGTGCCAATGAGCAGTTCTTC. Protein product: CAINSGLAGGANEQFF.

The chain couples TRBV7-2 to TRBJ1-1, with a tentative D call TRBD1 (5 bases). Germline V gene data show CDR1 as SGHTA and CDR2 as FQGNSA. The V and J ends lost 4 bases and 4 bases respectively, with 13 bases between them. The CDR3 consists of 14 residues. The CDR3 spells CASSSLPGGTEAFF. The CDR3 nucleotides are TGTGCCAGCAGCTCCCTCCCGGGGGGCACTGAAGCTTTCTTT.

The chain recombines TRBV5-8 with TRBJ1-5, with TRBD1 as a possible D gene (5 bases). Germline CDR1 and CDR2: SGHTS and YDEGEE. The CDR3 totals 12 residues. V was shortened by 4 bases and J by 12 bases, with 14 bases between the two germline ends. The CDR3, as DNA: TGTGCCAGCAGCCCGCCGGGGGAGGACCAGCATTTT. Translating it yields CASSPPGEDQHF.

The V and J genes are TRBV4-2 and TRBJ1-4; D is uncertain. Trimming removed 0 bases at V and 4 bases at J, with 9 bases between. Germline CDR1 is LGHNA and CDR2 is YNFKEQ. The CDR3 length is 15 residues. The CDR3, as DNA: TGTGCCAGCAGCCAAGAAATGACATTTAATGAAAAACTGTTTTTT. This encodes CASSQEMTFNEKLFF.

In DNA form, the CDR3 reads TGTGCCAGCAGTCCGGACAGGAGTAATGAAAAACTGTTTTTT. Its protein product is CASSPDRSNEKLFF. The rearrangement links TRBV27 to TRBJ1-4; TRBD1 aligns across 7 bases. The germline CDR1 and CDR2 sequences are MNHEY and SMNVEV (reference sequence). The V and J ends lost 5 bases and 4 bases, in that order; junction bases with no gene match: 4. The CDR3 sequence is 14 residues long.

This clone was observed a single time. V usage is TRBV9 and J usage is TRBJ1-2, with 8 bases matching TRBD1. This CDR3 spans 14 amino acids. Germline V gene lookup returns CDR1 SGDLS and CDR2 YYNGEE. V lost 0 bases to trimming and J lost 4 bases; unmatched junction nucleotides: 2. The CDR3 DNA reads TGTGCCAGCAGCGTAGCAGGGGGCGCCTATGGCTACACCTTC. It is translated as CASSVAGGAYGYTF.

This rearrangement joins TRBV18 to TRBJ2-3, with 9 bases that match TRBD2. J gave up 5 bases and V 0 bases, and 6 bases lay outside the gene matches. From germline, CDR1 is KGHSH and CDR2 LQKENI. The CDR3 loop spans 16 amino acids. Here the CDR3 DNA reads TGTGCCAGCTCACCACCGGTTAGCGGGGGTAAAGATACGCAGTATTTT. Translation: CASSPPVSGGKDTQYF.

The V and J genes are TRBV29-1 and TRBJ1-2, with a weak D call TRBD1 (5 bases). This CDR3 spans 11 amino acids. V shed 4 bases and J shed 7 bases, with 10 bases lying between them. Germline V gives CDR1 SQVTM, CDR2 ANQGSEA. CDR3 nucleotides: TGCAGCGTTGGACAGTCCGGTGGCTACACCTTC. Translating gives CSVGQSGGYTF.

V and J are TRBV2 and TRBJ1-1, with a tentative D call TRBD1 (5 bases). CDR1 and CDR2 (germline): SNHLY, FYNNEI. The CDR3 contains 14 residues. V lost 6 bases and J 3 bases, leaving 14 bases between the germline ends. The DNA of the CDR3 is TGTGCCAGCAGGCAGGGTTCCATAGACACTGAAGCTTTCTTT. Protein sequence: CASRQGSIDTEAFF.

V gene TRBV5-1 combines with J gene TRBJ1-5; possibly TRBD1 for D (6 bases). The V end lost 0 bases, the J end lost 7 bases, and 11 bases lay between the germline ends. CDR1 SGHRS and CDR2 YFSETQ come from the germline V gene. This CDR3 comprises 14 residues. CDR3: CASSLEGGRQPQHF. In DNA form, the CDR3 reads TGCGCCAGCAGCTTGGAAGGGGGAAGACAGCCCCAGCATTTT.

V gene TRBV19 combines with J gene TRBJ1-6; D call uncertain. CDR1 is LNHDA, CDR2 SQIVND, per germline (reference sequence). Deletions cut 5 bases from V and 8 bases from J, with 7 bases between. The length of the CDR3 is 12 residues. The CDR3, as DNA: TGTGCCAGTAGTCTGTCTGATTCACCCCTCCACTTT. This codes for CASSLSDSPLHF.

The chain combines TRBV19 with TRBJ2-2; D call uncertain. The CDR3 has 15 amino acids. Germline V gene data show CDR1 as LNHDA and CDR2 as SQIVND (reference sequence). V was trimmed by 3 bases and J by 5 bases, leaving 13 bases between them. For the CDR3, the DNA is TGTGCCAGTAGTATCCCCGCGGATTCGACCGGGGAGCTGTTTTTT. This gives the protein CASSIPADSTGELFF.

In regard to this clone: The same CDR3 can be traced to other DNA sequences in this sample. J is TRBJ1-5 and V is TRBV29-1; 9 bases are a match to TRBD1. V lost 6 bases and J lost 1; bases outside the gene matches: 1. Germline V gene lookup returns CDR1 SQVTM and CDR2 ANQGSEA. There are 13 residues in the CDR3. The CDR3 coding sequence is TGCAGCGTCGGACAGGGGAGCAATCAGCCCCAGCATTTT. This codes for CSVGQGSNQPQHF.

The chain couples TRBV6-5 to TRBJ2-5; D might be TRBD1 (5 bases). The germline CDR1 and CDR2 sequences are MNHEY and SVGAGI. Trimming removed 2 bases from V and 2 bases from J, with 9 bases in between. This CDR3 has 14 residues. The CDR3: CASSYLRAQETQYF. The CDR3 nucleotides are TGTGCCAGCAGTTACCTCAGGGCTCAAGAGACCCAGTACTTC.

The CDR3, as DNA: TGTGCCAGCAGCTTAATTGCTAGCGGGAGTCCTACAGATACGCAGTATTTT. Residues: CASSLIASGSPTDTQYF. The V call is TRBV7-3, the J call TRBJ2-3, with 10 bases matching TRBD2. V shed 1 base, J shed 3 bases, and the junction held 7 bases outside the gene matches. In germline, CDR1 is SGHTA, CDR2 FQGTGA. The CDR3 spans 17 residues.

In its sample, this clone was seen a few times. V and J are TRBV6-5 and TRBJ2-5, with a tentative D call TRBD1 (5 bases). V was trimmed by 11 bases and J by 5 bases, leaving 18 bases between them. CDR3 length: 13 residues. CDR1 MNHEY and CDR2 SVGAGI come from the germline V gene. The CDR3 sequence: CAGAQVFEETQYF. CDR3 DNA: TGTGCCGGGGCACAGGTTTTTGAGGAGACCCAGTACTTC.

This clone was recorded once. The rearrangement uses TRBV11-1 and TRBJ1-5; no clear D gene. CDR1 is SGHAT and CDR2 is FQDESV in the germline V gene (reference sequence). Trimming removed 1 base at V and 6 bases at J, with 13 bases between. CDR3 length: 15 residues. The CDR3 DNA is TGTGCCAGCAGCTTAGGCAGTGCGGTTGGTCAGCCCCAGCATTTT. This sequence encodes CASSLGSAVGQPQHF. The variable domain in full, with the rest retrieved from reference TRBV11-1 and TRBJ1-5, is EAEVAQSPRYKITEKSQAVAFWCDPISGHATLYWYRQILGQGPELLVQFQDESVVDDSQLPKDRFSAERLKGVDSTLKIQPAELGDSAMYLCASSLGSAVGQPQHFGDGTRLSIL.

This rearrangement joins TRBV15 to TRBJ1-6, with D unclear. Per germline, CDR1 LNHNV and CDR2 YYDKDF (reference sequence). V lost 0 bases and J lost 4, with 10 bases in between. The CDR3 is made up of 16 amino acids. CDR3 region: CATSRDGRGYNSPLHF. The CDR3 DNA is TGTGCCACCAGCAGAGATGGACGGGGTTATAATTCACCCCTCCACTTT.